This T cell receptor (beta chain) was documented in a study of glioma-infiltrating T cells. Study-level results: Only very few CDR3 sequences appeared in both tissue and blood. Gliomas, especially low-grade, showed above-expected tissue-blood divergence; non-neoplastic patients showed below.

This clonotype is labeled large. What it binds is unknown. TCR alpha and beta CDR3 regions were amplified from RNA using iRepertoire nested multiplex PCR. For one-step reverse transcription and amplification, about 90-400 ng of tissue mRNA or PBMC total RNA was used. TCRdb re-called the multiplex PCR reads through MiXCR, storing one row per CDR3 protein. The table records some 400 distinct CDR3 sequences, 31% of them present only once. Germline CDR1 SGHTA, CDR2 FQGNSA. The CDR3 has 13 residues. The V and J ends lost 3 bases and 8 bases respectively, with 10 bases between them. Sequencing was carried out using glioma tissue, nonneoplastic brain tissue, or PBMCs (not recorded which). The receptor comes from a human donor with low-grade glioma or glioblastoma, undergoing nonglioma brain surgery, or in good health (not recorded which). The rearrangement joins TRBV7-2 to TRBJ1-4; D not certain. CDR3 bases: TGTGCCAGCAGCTTGGAAGTCGGCGAAAAACTGTTTTTT. It is translated as CASSLEVGEKLFF. Drawing the rest from reference TRBV7-2 and TRBJ1-4, the complete variable domain is GAGVSQSPSNKVTEKGKDVELRCDPISGHTALYWYRQSLGQGLEFLIYFQGNSAPDKSGLPSDRFSAERTGGSVSTLTIQRTQQEDSAVYLCASSLEVGEKLFFGSGTQLSVL.